The T cell receptor beta chain under discussion was sequenced for a study of blood T cell repertoires in COVID-19. About the study: COVID-19 samples collected from the United States, Italy and Spain covered acute and convalescent phases. From T cells, B-cell-depleted T cells, or PBMCs came the material, which was cDNA or gDNA.

The germline V gene has CDR1 KGHSH and CDR2 LQKENI. There are 16 residues in the CDR3. V lost 2 bases and J 6 bases, leaving 17 bases between the germline ends. As handled by the study authors: Amplification with reference gene primers provided the estimates of nucleated cell counts. Sequencing used immunoSEQ multiplex PCR; TCRdb keeps in-frame clones, though not all of them. V, J and clone size were drawn from that table, and D and trimming were deduced from the DNA. The sample shows around 100,000 clones, approximately 89% of them seen only once. The TCR originated in a man aged 50 to 60 with active COVID-19. Source material: peripheral blood. The chain carries TRBV18 and TRBJ1-5; D is unresolved. The CDR3 protein is CASSPWEAPFRQPQHF. CDR3 sequence (DNA): TGTGCCAGCTCACCATGGGAGGCTCCCTTCCGTCAGCCCCAGCATTTT.